A single sample is the source of the 9 T cell receptor beta chains below, sequenced in a study of T-cell memory formation after mild COVID-19. TCRdb reprocessed the 5' RACE reads via MiXCR and lists one record per CDR3 protein. The table shows fewer than 700,000 distinct CDR3 sequences, with about a fifth occurring only once. The sample comprised PBMCs or a T cell subset sorted from them (not recorded which). The receptors derive from an adult woman who had mild COVID-19 (a few samples of this study predate the infection). Cell type and time point are not known.

As DNA, the CDR3 is TGTGCCAGCCAATGGACAGGGCGAAACTATGGCTACACCTTC. It codes for CASQWTGRNYGYTF. This chain links TRBV6-1 with TRBJ1-2, with TRBD1 matching 8 bases. The ends lost 8 bases at V and 2 bases at J; junction bases unmatched: 7. Germline CDR1 and CDR2: MNHNS and SASEGT. The CDR3 is 14 amino acids.

This chain links TRBV6-1 with TRBJ1-1; 7 bases agree with TRBD1. Germline V lookup: CDR1 MNHNS, CDR2 SASEGT. Trimming cost V 8 bases and J 4 bases; bases outside gene matches: 10. CDR3 length: 14 amino acids. CDR3 bases: TGTGCCAGCCACCACAGGGGAGGGAGCACTGAAGCTTTCTTT. Protein: CASHHRGGSTEAFF.

A few counts support this clonotype. The chain joins TRBV20-1 to TRBJ2-7; 13 nucleotides align to TRBD2. Germline CDR1 reads DFQATT; CDR2 reads SNEGSKA (reference sequence). V lost 3 bases to trimming and J lost 3 bases; unmatched junction nucleotides: 5. The CDR3 length is 15 residues. The CDR3 loop reads CSARGGLAGLYEQYF. In DNA, the CDR3 is TGCAGTGCTAGGGGGGGACTAGCGGGACTCTACGAGCAGTACTTC.

This clonotype was seen only a few times. The CDR3 DNA reads as TGTGCCAGCAGCGATAATGGGGGACAATCGCCCTACGAGCAGTACTTC. Residues: CASSDNGGQSPYEQYF. The chain employs TRBV11-3 and TRBJ2-7, with a possible D match to TRBD1 (6 bases). The V and J ends lost 5 bases and 2 bases respectively, with 19 bases between them. This CDR3 comprises 16 residues. Germline V gene data show CDR1 as SGHNT and CDR2 as YENEEA. Drawing the rest from reference TRBV11-3 and TRBJ2-7, the complete variable domain is EAGVVQSPRYKIIEKKQPVAFWCNPISGHNTLYWYLQNLGQGPELLIRYENEEAVDDSQLPKDRFSAERLKGVDSTLKIQPAELGDSAVYLCASSDNGGQSPYEQYFGPGTRLTVT.

This clonotype came up many times. This chain connects TRBV13 to TRBJ2-7, with D possibly being TRBD1 or TRBD2 (5 bases each). The CDR3 runs 13 residues. Looked up from germline, CDR1 is PRHDT and CDR2 is FYEKMQ (reference sequence). V was cut by 7 bases and J by 0 bases, with 10 bases left in between. Here the CDR3 reads CASKEGFSYEQYF. CDR3 bases: TGTGCCAGCAAAGAGGGGTTCTCCTACGAGCAGTACTTC.

This clonotype has more than one count but fewer than ten. The rearrangement uses TRBV24-1 and TRBJ1-1; D is undetermined. The length of the CDR3 is 12 residues. Trimming removed 10 bases from V and 3 bases from J, with 11 bases in between. CDR1 is KGHDR and CDR2 is SFDVKD in the germline V gene. The DNA for the CDR3 is TGTGCCACGGAGGGATACGACACTGAAGCTTTCTTT. Encoded protein: CATEGYDTEAFF.

V gene TRBV10-3 combines with J gene TRBJ1-2; 9 bases are shared with TRBD1. The V segment lost 4 bases and the J segment 6 bases; nucleotides outside the gene matches: 3. The CDR3 is 13 residues long. CDR1 is ENHRY, CDR2 SYGVKD, per germline. CDR3 sequence reads: CAISGTGVDGYTF. CDR3 bases: TGTGCCATCAGTGGGACAGGGGTTGATGGCTACACCTTC.

This chain uses TRBV27 with TRBJ2-1, with TRBD2 matching over 9 bases. Germline values: CDR1 MNHEY, CDR2 SMNVEV (reference sequence). Losses at the gene ends were 6 bases for V and 14 bases for J; bases not matched to a gene: 5. The CDR3 loop spans 11 amino acids. The CDR3 region is CASSFSGGEFF. The CDR3 bases are TGTGCCAGCAGCTTTAGCGGGGGTGAGTTCTTC.

This clonotype has only a few counts. This chain connects TRBV29-1 to TRBJ2-5; 8 nucleotides agree with TRBD2. Germline V gene lookup returns CDR1 SQVTM and CDR2 ANQGSEA. CDR3 length equals 14 residues. Unmatched junction bases numbered 7, after V lost 2 bases and J lost 5 bases. CDR3 coding DNA: TGCAGCGTTGAAACCAGCGGGGGTGTGGAGACCCAGTACTTC. Encoded protein: CSVETSGGVETQYF. Using reference TRBV29-1 and TRBJ2-5 for the parts outside the CDR3, the full variable domain is SAVISQKPSRDICQRGTSLTIQCQVDSQVTMMFWYRQQPGQSLTLIATANQGSEATYESGFVIDKFPISRPNLTFSTLTVSNMSPEDSSIYLCSVETSGGVETQYFGPGTRLLVL.